Each of the 21 T cell receptor beta chains below was sequenced from the same sample in a study of T-cell memory formation after mild COVID-19. One entry per CDR3 protein results from TCRdb running MiXCR on the 5' RACE reads. The data show under 650,000 distinct CDR3 sequences, roughly 18% seen once. Specimen: PBMCs or a T cell subset sorted from them (not recorded which). The source of these receptors is an adult woman who had mild COVID-19 (a few samples of this study predate the infection). Cell type and time point are not known.

V is TRBV4-1 and J is TRBJ2-3, with TRBD1 matching over 9 bases. In germline, CDR1 is MGHRA, CDR2 YSYEKL. V shed 3 bases and J 4 bases; nucleotides not matched to a gene: 8. The CDR3 runs to 16 residues. The CDR3 region has the DNA TGCGCCAGCAGCCAGGGGGTAGACAGGGGGGCAGATACGCAGTATTTT. Translation: CASSQGVDRGADTQYF.

The table lists this clonotype with a few counts. The chain combines TRBV20-1 with TRBJ2-7, with 9 bases lining up with TRBD2. The length of the CDR3 is 17 residues. Germline V gives CDR1 DFQATT, CDR2 SNEGSKA (reference sequence). The ends lost 1 base at V and 0 bases at J; junction bases unmatched: 10. Here the CDR3 DNA reads TGCAGTGCTAGAGCCCGTCCTAGCGGGGTTGGCTCCTACGAGCAGTACTTC. Translation: CSARARPSGVGSYEQYF.

The gene calls are TRBV29-1 and TRBJ2-7; D is perhaps TRBD1 (6 bases). The CDR3 contains 15 residues. V dropped 1 base and J dropped 2 bases, with 15 bases sitting between them. Germline-derived CDR1 and CDR2 are SQVTM and ANQGSEA. CDR3 coding DNA: TGCAGCGTTGAAGGAACCGGACAGCCCACCTACGAGCAGTACTTC. Its protein product is CSVEGTGQPTYEQYF.

The rearrangement uses TRBV5-1 and TRBJ1-2; 7 nucleotides agree with TRBD1. V shed 0 bases and J 4 bases; nucleotides not matched to a gene: 6. Germline assignment: CDR1 SGHRS and CDR2 YFSETQ. The CDR3 runs to 15 residues. The CDR3: CASSLEQGTAYGYTF. CDR3 DNA sequence: TGCGCCAGCAGCTTGGAACAAGGGACAGCCTATGGCTACACCTTC.

This clonotype appeared a few times. This chain joins TRBV7-6 and TRBJ1-3; 9 bases fit TRBD1. The length of the CDR3 is 15 residues. The germline V gene encodes CDR1 SGHVS and CDR2 FNYEAQ. J gave up 4 bases and V 3 bases, and 4 bases lay outside the gene matches. The chain's CDR3 is CASSFTGGDGNTIYF. CDR3 coding DNA: TGTGCCAGCAGCTTCACAGGGGGCGACGGAAACACCATATATTTT.

This clonotype has more than one count but fewer than ten. The chain couples TRBV5-1 to TRBJ2-7; D perhaps matches TRBD2 (7 bases). The germline gives CDR1 SGHRS, CDR2 YFSETQ. This CDR3 contains 17 residues. The ends were cut back, 1 base at V and 4 bases at J, with 21 bases in the middle. CDR3 sequence (DNA): TGCGCCAGCAGCTTGCGCGGGAGCGGCCAGGGGAGGTACGAGCAGTACTTC. Translating gives CASSLRGSGQGRYEQYF.

Only a few counts were recorded for this clonotype. The chain links TRBV5-1 to TRBJ2-3, with a tentative D call TRBD1 (5 bases). The CDR3 sequence is 14 residues long. V shed 2 bases and J shed 0 bases, with 7 bases lying between them. Germline V gives CDR1 SGHRS, CDR2 YFSETQ. The CDR3, as DNA: TGCGCCAGCAGCTTCAGGGCTAGCACAGATACGCAGTATTTT. Translating it yields CASSFRASTDTQYF.

Only a few counts were recorded for this clonotype. The gene calls are TRBV5-5 and TRBJ1-2; no clear D. The CDR3 is made up of 12 amino acids. Between the trimmed V and J ends, which lost 2 bases and 14 bases, there was a span of 16 bases. From germline, CDR1 is SGHKS and CDR2 YYEKEE (reference sequence). CDR3 residues: CASSFSHQSGTF. The DNA for the CDR3 is TGTGCCAGCAGCTTCTCCCACCAGTCTGGGACCTTC.

The sample holds a few counts of this clonotype. The chain combines TRBV5-5 with TRBJ1-6, with 7 bases aligning to TRBD1. V trimming: 1 base; J trimming: 7 bases; junction bases outside the gene matches: 5. The CDR3 length is 15 residues. Germline V gene sequence: CDR1 SGHKS, CDR2 YYEKEE (reference sequence). This CDR3 is CASSLPRGANSPLHF. In DNA, the CDR3 is TGTGCCAGCAGCTTGCCCAGGGGGGCGAATTCACCCCTCCACTTT.

This clonotype was seen just once. V and J are TRBV18 and TRBJ2-1, with TRBD2 matching 9 bases. V lost 3 bases, J lost 4 bases, and 7 bases stayed unmatched. This CDR3 contains 16 residues. Germline V gene lookup returns CDR1 KGHSH and CDR2 LQKENI. The CDR3 bases are TGTGCCAGCTCACCTTTAGCGGGAGTTAGGTACAATGAGCAGTTCTTC. Its translation: CASSPLAGVRYNEQFF.

This chain joins TRBV9 and TRBJ2-6; 10 nucleotides line up with TRBD1. Germline CDR1 reads SGDLS; CDR2 reads YYNGEE. There are 16 residues in the CDR3. The ends lost 2 bases at V and 3 bases at J; junction bases unmatched: 2. The chain's CDR3 is CASSVTGGVGANVLTF. As DNA, the CDR3 is TGTGCCAGCAGCGTGACAGGGGGCGTTGGGGCCAACGTCCTGACTTTC.

This clonotype has only a few counts. The CDR3 DNA is TGCGCCAGCAGCTTGGGGCCCTTATCCATGAACACTGAAGCTTTCTTT. Protein: CASSLGPLSMNTEAFF. V and J are TRBV5-1 and TRBJ1-1; D gene uncertain. Germline CDR1 SGHRS, CDR2 YFSETQ. CDR3 length: 16 amino acids. The V gene lost 0 bases and the J gene lost 0 bases, with 12 bases spanning the gap.

There are a few counts of this clonotype. The chain employs TRBV9 and TRBJ2-7; D gene unclear. The germline V and J ends were trimmed by 3 bases and 5 bases, with 9 bases remaining between them. Germline lookup yields CDR1 SGDLS and CDR2 YYNGEE. The CDR3 extends over 12 amino acids. CDR3 DNA: TGTGCCAGCAGCGACGATCGGAACGAGCAGTACTTC. This translates into CASSDDRNEQYF.

This clonotype was detected a few times. This chain joins TRBV12-3 or TRBV12-4 and TRBJ2-1; D not resolved. Trimming cost V 3 bases and J 4 bases, with 13 bases left between them. The CDR3 is 15 residues long. The CDR3 region is CASSFTSLSYNEQFF. The CDR3 DNA reads as TGTGCCAGCAGTTTCACCTCGTTGAGTTACAATGAGCAGTTCTTC.

The J gene is TRBJ2-2, the V gene TRBV5-6; D uncertain. The CDR3 has 13 amino acids. The germline V and J ends were trimmed by 6 bases and 6 bases, with 12 bases remaining between them. Germline CDR1 is SGHDT and CDR2 is YYEEEE. The CDR3 loop is CASTSGRPGELFF. In DNA form, the CDR3 reads TGTGCCAGCACCTCTGGCCGCCCCGGGGAGCTGTTTTTT.

The chain is built from TRBV11-1 and TRBJ2-4; 7 nucleotides align to TRBD1. Trimming at V came to 2 bases and at J to 9 bases, leaving 4 bases not matched to a gene. The germline CDR1 and CDR2 sequences are SGHAT and FQDESV (reference sequence). The CDR3 extends over 13 amino acids. The CDR3 DNA reads TGTGCCAGCAGCTTAAGACAGGGCGGCATTCAGTACTTC. It is translated as CASSLRQGGIQYF.

There are a few counts of this clonotype. J is TRBJ2-3 and V is TRBV7-6; no reliable D call. The V end was cut by 1 base, the J end by 2 bases, with 10 bases between. Germline V gene sequence: CDR1 SGHVS, CDR2 FNYEAQ. The CDR3 consists of 15 residues. CDR3 sequence (DNA): TGTGCCAGCAGCTTAGACGGCGGTATCACAGATACGCAGTATTTT. Translation: CASSLDGGITDTQYF.

The genes are TRBV4-1 and TRBJ1-1; 9 bases map to TRBD1. The CDR3 totals 16 residues. V was clipped by 3 bases and J by 4 bases; unmatched bases: 9. In germline, CDR1 is MGHRA, CDR2 YSYEKL. The CDR3 region has the DNA TGCGCCAGCAGCCACCTACCAAGACAGGGGGGCACTGAAGCTTTCTTT. It yields the protein CASSHLPRQGGTEAFF.

The V call is TRBV5-1, the J call TRBJ1-1; a possible D gene is TRBD1 (5 bases). Trimming cost V 5 bases and J 10 bases, with 18 bases left between them. Germline assignment: CDR1 SGHRS and CDR2 YFSETQ. The CDR3 is 13 amino acids. CDR3: CASRPDTYGGAFF. In DNA form, the CDR3 reads TGCGCCAGCAGACCCGATACCTACGGGGGAGCTTTCTTT.

This chain connects TRBV6-5 to TRBJ2-7, with D tentatively TRBD1 (5 bases). Germline assignment: CDR1 MNHEY and CDR2 SVGAGI. The CDR3 sequence is 13 residues long. Trimming removed 6 bases from V and 5 bases from J, with 14 bases in between. Written as DNA, the CDR3 is TGTGCCAGCAGCCCCGACAGTCGACACGAGCAGTACTTC. It yields the protein CASSPDSRHEQYF.

This clonotype was counted a few times. This sequence joins TRBV4-1 and TRBJ2-6; 12 bases line up with TRBD1. Germline V gene sequence: CDR1 MGHRA, CDR2 YSYEKL. This CDR3 comprises 18 residues. V lost 4 bases, J lost 0 bases, and 4 bases stayed unmatched. The CDR3 loop reads CASSRRDRGLSGANVLTF. As DNA, the CDR3 is TGCGCCAGCAGCCGCCGGGACAGGGGGCTCTCTGGGGCCAACGTCCTGACTTTC.